Following are 32 T cell receptor beta chains from one sample sequenced in a study of cytomegalovirus exposure and HLA in healthy donors. This PCR relied on a set of 60 Vbeta primers and 13 Jbeta primers. The protocol was immunoSEQ multiplex PCR, while the TCRdb copy is restricted to in-frame clones and leaves out a portion. This sample has 110,000 or so clones, with just under 80% found just once. Sequenced input: PBMCs. The origin of the receptors is a male donor in good health and CMV-seronegative.

V is TRBV19 and J is TRBJ1-5; D possibly corresponds to TRBD1 (5 bases). V dropped 3 bases and J dropped 0 bases, with 12 bases sitting between them. Germline V lookup: CDR1 LNHDA, CDR2 SQIVND (reference sequence). The CDR3 runs 16 residues. This CDR3 is CASSMSQQGSNQPQHF. CDR3 coding DNA: TGTGCCAGTAGTATGTCCCAGCAGGGTAGCAATCAGCCCCAGCATTTT.

A single count supports this clone. The chain employs TRBV19 and TRBJ2-7, with 7 nucleotides matching TRBD1. V lost 1 base, J lost 9 bases, and 9 bases stayed unmatched. Germline V gene lookup returns CDR1 LNHDA and CDR2 SQIVND (reference sequence). The CDR3 extends over 14 amino acids. The chain's CDR3 is CASSIGTGQGGQYF. The CDR3, as DNA: TGTGCCAGTAGTATAGGGACAGGCCAAGGGGGGCAGTACTTC. Supplemented by reference TRBV19 and TRBJ2-7, the full variable domain reads DGGITQSPKYLFRKEGQNVTLSCEQNLNHDAMYWYRQDPGQGLRLIYYSQIVNDFQKGDIAEGYSVSREKKESFPLTVTSAQKNPTAFYLCASSIGTGQGGQYFGPGTRLTVT.

V and J are TRBV6-1 and TRBJ1-2, with D unclear. Trimming left V 0 bases short and J 5 bases short, with 7 bases between. Germline CDR1 reads MNHNS; CDR2 reads SASEGT. The CDR3 is 13 residues long. The CDR3 region is CASSEALQYGYTF. The CDR3 region has the DNA TGTGCCAGCAGTGAAGCGCTCCAGTATGGCTACACCTTC.

This clone has just one count. V usage is TRBV4-1 and J usage is TRBJ2-1; 9 bases line up with TRBD2. CDR1 is MGHRA and CDR2 is YSYEKL in the germline V gene. The CDR3 covers 17 residues. V shed 4 bases, J shed 1 base, and the junction held 8 bases outside the gene matches. CDR3 coding DNA: TGCGCCAGCAGCCGTCAGACTAGCGGCATTTCCTACAATGAGCAGTTCTTC. Its protein is CASSRQTSGISYNEQFF.

The J gene is TRBJ2-3, the V gene TRBV7-8; 8 bases match TRBD2. Germline CDR1 is SGHVS and CDR2 is FQNEAQ. The V gene end was trimmed by 7 bases and the J gene end by 4 bases; junction bases not matched to a gene: 10. This CDR3 comprises 15 residues. The CDR3 nucleotides are TGTGCCAGCAAGGAGGGGACTAGTAACGCAGATACGCAGTATTTT. Its translation: CASKEGTSNADTQYF.

This clone appeared a few times. The rearrangement joins TRBV5-6 to TRBJ1-2; D might be TRBD1 (6 bases). Germline loops: CDR1 SGHDT, CDR2 YYEEEE. Trimming left V 1 base short and J 6 bases short, with 13 bases between. The CDR3 consists of 14 residues. The CDR3 loop reads CASSLNGAGDGYTF. Written as DNA, the CDR3 is TGTGCCAGCAGCTTGAATGGGGCAGGGGATGGCTACACCTTC.

The chain combines TRBV4-2 with TRBJ2-7, with D unclear. The CDR3 has 15 residues. Trimming stripped 1 base from V and 3 bases from J, with 13 bases between. The germline V gene has CDR1 LGHNA and CDR2 YNFKEQ. CDR3 nucleotides: TGTGCCAGCAGCCAAGCTGTAAAGCTTAGCTACGAGCAGTACTTC. Translating it yields CASSQAVKLSYEQYF.

The V gene is TRBV27, the J gene TRBJ2-1; the match to TRBD2 covers 16 bases. CDR1 and CDR2 (germline): MNHEY, SMNVEV (reference sequence). The CDR3 is made up of 16 amino acids. Trimming cost V 1 base and J 7 bases; bases outside gene matches: 1. CDR3 bases: TGTGCCAGCAGTTTATGGGGACTAGCGGGAGGGAATGAGCAGTTCTTC. Residues: CASSLWGLAGGNEQFF.

This chain joins TRBV6-1 and TRBJ1-1; a weak D match, TRBD1 (6 bases). The CDR3 totals 16 residues. V shed 4 bases and J shed 1 base, with 16 bases lying between them. The germline V gene encodes CDR1 MNHNS and CDR2 SASEGT. The CDR3, as DNA: TGTGCCAGCAGTGCCTCGGGGGGCGAGGCGAACACTGAAGCTTTCTTT. The encoded protein is CASSASGGEANTEAFF.

The chain has TRBV6-1 and TRBJ2-7; tentative D call: TRBD1 (6 bases). Between the trimmed V and J ends, which lost 6 bases and 0 bases, there was a span of 15 bases. The CDR3 is 15 amino acids. Germline values: CDR1 MNHNS, CDR2 SASEGT. DNA for the CDR3: TGTGCCAGCAGCCCGGACAGCGGAAGCTCCTACGAGCAGTACTTC. Protein product: CASSPDSGSSYEQYF.

The rearrangement joins TRBV4-2 to TRBJ2-5; TRBD2 agrees at 12 bases. The V segment lost 0 bases and the J segment 2 bases; nucleotides outside the gene matches: 4. The CDR3 runs to 17 residues. Germline CDR1 is LGHNA and CDR2 is YNFKEQ. The CDR3 loop reads CASSQEGTSGPQETQYF. CDR3 DNA sequence: TGTGCCAGCAGCCAAGAGGGGACTAGCGGGCCGCAAGAGACCCAGTACTTC.

This chain links TRBV5-1 with TRBJ1-2, with TRBD1 matching over 7 bases. Germline V gene data show CDR1 as SGHRS and CDR2 as YFSETQ. J gave up 4 bases and V 1 base, and 7 bases lay outside the gene matches. The CDR3 totals 15 residues. DNA for the CDR3: TGCGCCAGCAGCTTGCAAGGGGGCTCTGGCTATGGCTACACCTTC. This codes for CASSLQGGSGYGYTF. The whole variable domain, remainder taken from reference TRBV5-1 and TRBJ1-2, is KAGVTQTPRYLIKTRGQQVTLSCSPISGHRSVSWYQQTPGQGLQFLFEYFSETQRNKGNFPGRFSGRQFSNSRSEMNVSTLELGDSALYLCASSLQGGSGYGYTFGSGTRLTVV.

This chain uses TRBV30 with TRBJ1-5; TRBD1 matches at 10 bases. Per the germline V gene, CDR1 is GTSNPN and CDR2 is SVGIG (reference sequence). The CDR3 loop spans 14 amino acids. The V and J ends lost 4 bases and 2 bases, in that order; junction bases with no gene match: 2. This CDR3 reads CAWTGQGGNQPQHF. In DNA form, the CDR3 reads TGTGCCTGGACAGGACAGGGGGGCAATCAGCCCCAGCATTTT.

This chain uses TRBV5-1 with TRBJ2-3; 8 bases are shared with TRBD2. With V trimmed by 4 bases and J by 2 bases, 9 bases remained unmatched. The CDR3 spans 16 residues. Looked up from germline, CDR1 is SGHRS and CDR2 is YFSETQ. DNA for the CDR3: TGCGCCAGCAGCCCAAGTACTAGCGGTTTCACAGATACGCAGTATTTT. It specifies CASSPSTSGFTDTQYF.

This clone has just a few counts. V usage is TRBV6-6 and J usage is TRBJ2-3; TRBD2 might be the D (5 bases). The CDR3 has 13 residues. Trimming removed 7 bases from V and 6 bases from J, with 14 bases in between. Germline loops: CDR1 MNHNY, CDR2 SVGAGI (reference sequence). The CDR3 DNA reads as TGTGCCAGCAACCGAGGGCGAGTCGATACGCAGTATTTT. The encoded protein is CASNRGRVDTQYF.

This clone was seen a few times. The chain recombines TRBV5-4 with TRBJ2-4, with 7 bases identical to TRBD1. V lost 4 bases and J lost 1; bases outside the gene matches: 17. CDR3 length: 19 amino acids. Germline V gives CDR1 SGHNT, CDR2 YYREEE (reference sequence). CDR3 sequence reads: CASSPSRDRPSGAKNIQYF. The CDR3 DNA reads as TGTGCCAGCAGCCCATCACGGGACAGACCTTCGGGGGCCAAAAACATTCAGTACTTC.

The V gene is TRBV5-1, the J gene TRBJ2-1; 7 nucleotides line up with TRBD2. The CDR3 contains 15 residues. With 3 bases clipped from V and 4 bases from J, the junction kept 7 bases outside the gene matches. CDR1 SGHRS and CDR2 YFSETQ come from the germline V gene. CDR3 protein: CASSSLAGPYNEQFF. DNA for the CDR3: TGCGCCAGCAGCTCCTTAGCGGGCCCTTACAATGAGCAGTTCTTC.

The rearrangement uses TRBV2 and TRBJ1-1; tentative D call: TRBD1 (5 bases). CDR1 SNHLY and CDR2 FYNNEI come from the germline V gene. V lost 10 bases, J lost 0 bases, and 15 bases lay in between. This CDR3 comprises 14 residues. CDR3 in DNA: TGTGCCACCCCGTCGGGGGGGGTGAACACTGAAGCTTTCTTT. It encodes CATPSGGVNTEAFF.

This sequence joins TRBV14 and TRBJ2-7; 10 nucleotides agree with TRBD1. Germline assignment: CDR1 SGHDN and CDR2 FVKESK. The CDR3 has 15 residues. The ends lost 2 bases at V and 4 bases at J; junction bases unmatched: 5. The CDR3, as DNA: TGTGCCAGCAGCCAAATCGGACAGGGGGTGTACGAGCAGTACTTC. This sequence encodes CASSQIGQGVYEQYF. Full variable domain (missing parts from reference TRBV14 and TRBJ2-7): EAGVTQFPSHSVIEKGQTVTLRCDPISGHDNLYWYRRVMGKEIKFLLHFVKESKQDESGMPNNRFLAERTGGTYSTLKVQPAELEDSGVYFCASSQIGQGVYEQYFGPGTRLTVT.

The V call is TRBV25-1, the J call TRBJ1-2, with 8 positions matching TRBD1. This CDR3 spans 15 amino acids. V trimming: 4 bases; J trimming: 4 bases; junction bases outside the gene matches: 8. Per the germline V gene, CDR1 is MGHDK and CDR2 is SYGVNS. CDR3 amino acids: CASSGPLQGGYGYTF. In DNA form, the CDR3 reads TGTGCCAGCAGTGGCCCCTTACAGGGGGGCTATGGCTACACCTTC.

CDR3 DNA: TGTGCCAGCAGTGAGGACAGCTCTGGGGCCAACGTCCTGACTTTC. It is translated as CASSEDSSGANVLTF. J is TRBJ2-6 and V is TRBV6-1; possible D gene TRBD1, 6 bases. This CDR3 is 15 amino acids long. Germline V gene data show CDR1 as MNHNS and CDR2 as SASEGT. Trimming removed 3 bases from V and 0 bases from J, with 6 bases in between.

V is TRBV7-9 and J is TRBJ2-4, with 10 bases matching TRBD2. CDR1 and CDR2 from the germline V gene are SEHNR and FQNEAQ (reference sequence). This CDR3 has 16 amino acids. The junction had 9 bases not matched to a gene; V was cut back by 2 bases and J by 8 bases. The CDR3 nucleotides are TGTGCCAGCAGCTTAATCCTAGCGGGAGCTATGTACATTCAGTACTTC. It specifies CASSLILAGAMYIQYF.

A remark on this clone: Relative to the germline gene, one junction end is altered; a read error may explain this. The rearrangement links TRBV7-7 to TRBJ2-1, with 10 bases identical to TRBD2. The CDR3 loop spans 16 amino acids. Per the germline V gene, CDR1 is SSHAT and CDR2 is FNYEAQ (reference sequence). The CDR3 sequence: CASSLGRLAGFNEQFF. CDR3 DNA sequence: TGTGCTAGCAGCTTAGGGAGACTAGCGGGCTTCAATGAGCAGTTCTTC.

V is TRBV7-3 and J is TRBJ2-1; a possible D gene is TRBD1 (5 bases). CDR1 SGHTA and CDR2 FQGTGA come from the germline V gene. This CDR3 is built from 15 residues. Trimming stripped 1 base from V and 3 bases from J, with 10 bases between. CDR3 amino acids: CASSLNGRGYNEQFF. As DNA, the CDR3 is TGTGCCAGCAGCTTAAACGGAAGGGGCTACAATGAGCAGTTCTTC.

The chain has TRBV2 and TRBJ2-5; D unresolved. With 6 bases removed from V and 5 bases from J, the gap between germline ends came to 10 bases. The CDR3 is made up of 12 amino acids. Germline values: CDR1 SNHLY, CDR2 FYNNEI. This CDR3 reads CASSFTGETQYF. The CDR3 nucleotides are TGTGCCAGCAGCTTTACCGGGGAGACCCAGTACTTC.

This chain links TRBV4-2 with TRBJ1-2; perhaps TRBD1 as D (5 bases). Germline assignment: CDR1 LGHNA and CDR2 YNFKEQ. Trimming removed 0 bases from V and 3 bases from J, with 11 bases in between. CDR3 length: 15 residues. CDR3 DNA sequence: TGTGCCAGCAGCCAAGACAGGGCGGTACACTATGGCTACACCTTC. This sequence encodes CASSQDRAVHYGYTF.

V gene TRBV19 combines with J gene TRBJ1-2, with 10 bases fitting TRBD1. CDR1 and CDR2 (germline): LNHDA, SQIVND (reference sequence). There are 14 residues in the CDR3. Trimming at V came to 7 bases and at J to 3 bases, leaving 5 bases not matched to a gene. CDR3 in amino acids: CASTLDRGDYGYTF. For the CDR3, the DNA is TGTGCCAGTACCCTGGACAGGGGGGACTATGGCTACACCTTC.

The chain employs TRBV28 and TRBJ1-1, with no clear D. Trimming removed 5 bases from V and 5 bases from J, with 15 bases in between. The CDR3 sequence is 14 residues long. Per the germline V gene, CDR1 is MDHEN and CDR2 is SYDVKM. The CDR3 sequence is CASSPSTRRTEAFF. As DNA, the CDR3 is TGTGCCAGCAGTCCATCGACAAGGAGGACTGAAGCTTTCTTT.

V gene TRBV10-3 combines with J gene TRBJ2-3; 9 bases line up with TRBD1. The CDR3 runs to 15 residues. CDR1 is ENHRY, CDR2 SYGVKD, per germline. The junction had 8 bases not matched to a gene; V was cut back by 10 bases and J by 0 bases. This CDR3 is CATWTGDASTDTQYF. CDR3 DNA sequence: TGTGCCACTTGGACAGGGGATGCTAGCACAGATACGCAGTATTTT.

The chain combines TRBV5-1 with TRBJ2-5, with 8 nucleotides matching TRBD1. CDR3 length: 14 residues. Trimming took 1 base from V and 2 from J; bases not matched to a gene: 1. CDR1 and CDR2 (germline): SGHRS, YFSETQ. The CDR3 coding sequence is TGCGCCAGCAGCTTGACAGGGGGGCAAGAGACCCAGTACTTC. Protein: CASSLTGGQETQYF. Full variable domain (missing parts from reference TRBV5-1 and TRBJ2-5): KAGVTQTPRYLIKTRGQQVTLSCSPISGHRSVSWYQQTPGQGLQFLFEYFSETQRNKGNFPGRFSGRQFSNSRSEMNVSTLELGDSALYLCASSLTGGQETQYFGPGTRLLVL.

The chain joins TRBV28 to TRBJ2-2, with a weak D call TRBD1 (6 bases). The CDR3 consists of 12 residues. Germline loops: CDR1 MDHEN, CDR2 SYDVKM. The V gene lost 5 bases and the J gene lost 8 bases, with 9 bases spanning the gap. The CDR3 sequence: CASSPTGGELFF. Here the CDR3 DNA reads TGTGCCAGCAGTCCCACAGGGGGGGAGCTGTTTTTT.

V gene TRBV6-5 combines with J gene TRBJ1-2; 7 bases are shared with TRBD1. The CDR3 runs 14 residues. Germline lookup yields CDR1 MNHEY and CDR2 SVGAGI. Trimming at V came to 6 bases and at J to 4 bases, leaving 8 bases not matched to a gene. CDR3 sequence: CASRMDRSAYGYTF. CDR3 coding DNA: TGTGCCAGCAGAATGGACAGGTCGGCCTATGGCTACACCTTC.